The 23 T cell receptor beta chains below were found in one sample sequenced in a study of control samples from healthy donors and cancer patients (dated by TCRdb to the early 2020s). Library creation used the immunoSEQ multiplex PCR assay. TCRdb took over this immuneACCESS table, retaining in-frame rearrangements with V and J assigned. Such tables are incomplete; in checked studies, under half of the missing clones stem from an unresolved V gene, and the remainder is unexplained. The sample data list about 130,000 clones, and 85% to 95% of these were observed just once. The top ten clonotypes cover 0.55% to 0.6% of the sample. Sequencing was performed on PBMCs. The receptors were sampled from an older man with head and neck cancer.

The rearrangement links TRBV2 to TRBJ1-4; D gene ambiguous. V lost 8 bases and J lost 3, with 16 bases in between. Per the germline V gene, CDR1 is SNHLY and CDR2 is FYNNEI. The CDR3 spans 15 residues. CDR3 DNA: TGTGCCAGCCGAGGCACCCCGTGGGCTAATGAAAAACTGTTTTTT. It is translated as CASRGTPWANEKLFF.

This rearrangement joins TRBV3-1 (or the pseudogene TRBV3-2) to TRBJ2-7, with a possible D match to TRBD2 (5 bases). This CDR3 has 13 amino acids. The ends were cut back, 3 bases at V and 2 bases at J, with 8 bases in the middle. The germline gives CDR1 LGHDT, CDR2 YNNKEL (reference sequence). CDR3 in amino acids: CASSHTGAYEQYF. CDR3 DNA sequence: TGTGCCAGCAGCCACACCGGGGCCTACGAGCAGTACTTC.

This chain connects TRBV2 to TRBJ2-7, with 8 bases lining up with TRBD2. The germline CDR1 and CDR2 sequences are SNHLY and FYNNEI. The trim removed 3 bases at V and 5 bases at J, leaving 9 bases unmatched. The CDR3 has 15 residues. CDR3 sequence reads: CASSDTGTRSHEQYF. The CDR3 region has the DNA TGTGCCAGCAGTGACACCGGGACTAGAAGCCACGAGCAGTACTTC.

Only a few counts were recorded for this clone. The chain has TRBV2 and TRBJ2-7; D remains ambiguous. The CDR3 is made up of 14 amino acids. Trimming stripped 4 bases from V and 2 bases from J, with 12 bases between. Germline V gene lookup returns CDR1 SNHLY and CDR2 FYNNEI. CDR3 residues: CASSGAVFAYEQYF. The CDR3 DNA is TGTGCCAGCAGTGGGGCGGTCTTTGCCTACGAGCAGTACTTC.

The chain joins TRBV7-9 to TRBJ1-2; D is uncertain. V was trimmed by 5 bases and J by 4 bases, leaving 11 bases between them. Looked up from germline, CDR1 is SEHNR and CDR2 is FQNEAQ (reference sequence). The CDR3 has 13 residues. The CDR3 sequence is CASSPAGLYGYTF. The CDR3 DNA follows: TGTGCCAGCAGCCCGGCCGGACTCTATGGCTACACCTTC.

The CDR3 spells CAWSARTVSSTEAFF. The CDR3 DNA follows: TGTGCCTGGAGTGCCCGGACCGTCAGTAGCACTGAAGCTTTCTTT. This chain connects TRBV30 to TRBJ1-1, with D unresolved. Germline CDR1 is GTSNPN and CDR2 is SVGIG (reference sequence). V lost 1 base and J lost 4, with 16 bases in between. CDR3 length: 15 residues.

CDR3 nucleotides: TGTGCCAGCAGCGTAGGTGGTAGCGGCTCCTCCTACGAGCAGTACTTC. This gives the protein CASSVGGSGSSYEQYF. The rearrangement joins TRBV9 to TRBJ2-7; D might be TRBD2 (6 bases). The CDR3 extends over 16 amino acids. The germline V and J ends were trimmed by 0 bases and 0 bases, with 13 bases remaining between them. Germline V gene data show CDR1 as SGDLS and CDR2 as YYNGEE.

The rearrangement joins TRBV5-4 to TRBJ2-1; a possible D gene is TRBD2 (5 bases). The CDR3 extends over 11 amino acids. The germline V gene has CDR1 SGHNT and CDR2 YYREEE (reference sequence). Trimming left V 4 bases short and J 9 bases short, with 8 bases between. Here the CDR3 reads CASSGAGEQFF. The CDR3 DNA is TGTGCCAGCAGCGGCGCGGGTGAGCAGTTCTTC. The entire variable domain, with the rest obtained from reference TRBV5-4 and TRBJ2-1, is as follows: ETGVTQSPTHLIKTRGQQVTLRCSSQSGHNTVSWYQQALGQGPQFIFQYYREEENGRGNFPPRFSGLQFPNYSSELNVNALELDDSALYLCASSGAGEQFFGPGTRLTVL.

J is TRBJ2-1 and V is TRBV19; D remains ambiguous. The CDR3 loop spans 13 amino acids. Trimming removed 2 bases at V and 9 bases at J, with 11 bases between. Germline values: CDR1 LNHDA, CDR2 SQIVND (reference sequence). For the CDR3, the DNA is TGTGCCAGTAGTATAAAGGAATATAGTGAGCAGTTCTTC. Protein: CASSIKEYSEQFF.

The CDR3 protein is CASRETGRGEQYF. DNA of the CDR3: TGTGCCAGCAGGGAGACAGGGAGGGGCGAGCAGTACTTC. The rearrangement links TRBV6-5 to TRBJ2-7; D is tentatively TRBD1 or TRBD2 (7 bases each). CDR3 length equals 13 residues. Trimming removed 6 bases at V and 6 bases at J, with 15 bases between. Germline CDR1 and CDR2: MNHEY and SVGAGI.

The rearrangement uses TRBV4-3 and TRBJ1-5; D is uncertain. The CDR3 extends over 15 amino acids. V was trimmed by 4 bases and J by 0 bases, leaving 10 bases between them. Germline V gene lookup returns CDR1 LGHNA and CDR2 YSLEER. The CDR3 coding sequence is TGCGCCAGCAGCCTCGGGCGTTATAGCAATCAGCCCCAGCATTTT. Translated: CASSLGRYSNQPQHF.

V is TRBV27 and J is TRBJ2-1; maybe TRBD1 (7 bases). Germline V gene sequence: CDR1 MNHEY, CDR2 SMNVEV (reference sequence). V gave up 3 bases and J gave up 5 bases, with 17 bases separating them. This CDR3 has 16 residues. The CDR3 loop is CASSFSAGQRDNEQFF. The CDR3 DNA follows: TGTGCCAGCAGTTTTTCCGCGGGACAGCGGGACAATGAGCAGTTCTTC.

This clone was observed once. The chain employs TRBV30 and TRBJ2-7; 7 bases match TRBD1. The junction had 13 bases not matched to a gene; V was cut back by 5 bases and J by 9 bases. Germline V CDR1 and CDR2: GTSNPN, SVGIG (reference sequence). There are 13 residues in the CDR3. CDR3 bases: TGTGCCTGGGGTGAAAGCGGACAGGCGAGGCAGTACTTC. This translates into CAWGESGQARQYF. Variable domain in full (rest from reference TRBV30 and TRBJ2-7): SQTIHQWPATLVQPVGSPLSLECTVEGTSNPNLYWYRQAAGRGLQLLFYSVGIGQISSEVPQNLSASRPQDRQFILSSKKLLLSDSGFYLCAWGESGQARQYFGPGTRLTVT.

The V gene is TRBV5-1, the J gene TRBJ1-2; TRBD1 matches 10 bases. After removal of 4 bases from V and 6 bases from J, the junction contained 9 bases not matched to a gene. Germline CDR1 is SGHRS and CDR2 is YFSETQ. The CDR3 runs to 15 residues. The CDR3 DNA reads TGCGCCAGCAGCACCGACAGGGGGCATCTTAATGGCTACACCTTC. It yields the protein CASSTDRGHLNGYTF.

The chain is built from TRBV4-3 and TRBJ1-2, with TRBD1 matching 10 bases. The junction had 7 bases not matched to a gene; V was cut back by 2 bases and J by 7 bases. CDR1 LGHNA and CDR2 YSLEER come from the germline V gene. This CDR3 comprises 15 residues. CDR3 sequence reads: CASSQLRQGASGYTF. The DNA of the CDR3 is TGCGCCAGCAGCCAACTTCGACAGGGGGCATCTGGCTACACCTTC.

This chain uses TRBV29-1 with TRBJ1-5, with D perhaps TRBD1 (6 bases). This CDR3 is 12 amino acids long. Trimming took 6 bases from V and 6 from J, leaving 12 bases between them. CDR1 SQVTM and CDR2 ANQGSEA come from the germline V gene. The CDR3 sequence is CSVGGAGQPQHF. CDR3 DNA: TGCAGCGTGGGGGGCGCCGGTCAGCCCCAGCATTTT.

CDR3 sequence (DNA): TGTGCCAGCAGCTTAGCGCGGGAGGGGTTAATTACTAGCACAGATACGCAGTATTTT. As protein: CASSLAREGLITSTDTQYF. V gene TRBV7-6 combines with J gene TRBJ2-3; 9 nucleotides match TRBD2. This CDR3 region has 19 residues. Germline CDR1 reads SGHVS; CDR2 reads FNYEAQ. With V trimmed by 0 bases and J by 0 bases, 10 bases remained unmatched.

The gene calls are TRBV5-1 and TRBJ2-3; 9 nucleotides align to TRBD2. Germline V CDR1 and CDR2: SGHRS, YFSETQ. V gave up 0 bases and J gave up 5 bases; unmatched junction bases: 4. This CDR3 spans 15 amino acids. CDR3 nucleotides: TGCGCCAGCAGCTTGGGCGGGGGGGCAATAGATACGCAGTATTTT. The encoded protein is CASSLGGGAIDTQYF. Combining the CDR3 with reference TRBV5-1 and TRBJ2-3 gives the whole variable domain KAGVTQTPRYLIKTRGQQVTLSCSPISGHRSVSWYQQTPGQGLQFLFEYFSETQRNKGNFPGRFSGRQFSNSRSEMNVSTLELGDSALYLCASSLGGGAIDTQYFGPGTRLTVL.

This chain connects TRBV5-1 to TRBJ2-3; 12 nucleotides agree with TRBD2. With 3 bases clipped from V and 2 bases from J, the junction kept 7 bases outside the gene matches. The V gene's germline CDR1 is SGHRS and CDR2 YFSETQ. The CDR3 extends over 17 amino acids. The CDR3 sequence is CASSSRLAGAPTDTQYF. CDR3 nucleotide sequence: TGCGCCAGCAGCTCGAGACTAGCGGGGGCCCCCACAGATACGCAGTATTTT. Full variable domain (rest looked up from reference TRBV5-1 and TRBJ2-3): KAGVTQTPRYLIKTRGQQVTLSCSPISGHRSVSWYQQTPGQGLQFLFEYFSETQRNKGNFPGRFSGRQFSNSRSEMNVSTLELGDSALYLCASSSRLAGAPTDTQYFGPGTRLTVL.

The rearrangement joins TRBV9 to TRBJ1-1; D unresolved. The CDR3 spans 13 residues. The germline gives CDR1 SGDLS, CDR2 YYNGEE. Trimming cost V 2 bases and J 0 bases, with 5 bases left between them. CDR3 nucleotide sequence: TGTGCCAGCAGCGTGCTTCTGAACACTGAAGCTTTCTTT. Its translation is CASSVLLNTEAFF. Combining the CDR3 with reference TRBV9 and TRBJ1-1 gives the whole variable domain DSGVTQTPKHLITATGQRVTLRCSPRSGDLSVYWYQQSLDQGLQFLIQYYNGEERAKGNILERFSAQQFPDLHSELNLSSLELGDSALYFCASSVLLNTEAFFGQGTRLTVV.

The chain carries TRBV7-9 and TRBJ2-3, with TRBD2 matching over 11 bases. The CDR3 is 18 amino acids. CDR1 and CDR2 from the germline V gene are SEHNR and FQNEAQ (reference sequence). Trimming took 1 base from V and 4 from J; bases not matched to a gene: 10. The CDR3 reads CASSLEFSGRGRADTQYF. CDR3 DNA sequence: TGTGCCAGCAGCTTAGAATTTAGCGGGAGGGGTCGTGCAGATACGCAGTATTTT. The full variable domain, in which reference TRBV7-9 and TRBJ2-3 provide the parts outside the CDR3, is DTGVSQNPRHKITKRGQNVTFRCDPISEHNRLYWYRQTLGQGPEFLTYFQNEAQLEKSRLLSDRFSAERPKGSFSTLEIQRTEQGDSAMYLCASSLEFSGRGRADTQYFGPGTRLTVL.

The J gene is TRBJ2-5, the V gene TRBV29-1; 8 nucleotides agree with TRBD2. The CDR3 extends over 14 amino acids. Germline CDR1 is SQVTM and CDR2 is ANQGSEA. V lost 7 bases to trimming and J lost 1 base; unmatched junction nucleotides: 8. Here the CDR3 reads CSAGGGGIQETQYF. In DNA, the CDR3 is TGCAGCGCCGGGGGCGGGGGGATCCAAGAGACCCAGTACTTC.

The genes are TRBV9 and TRBJ2-6, with D uncertain. The germline gives CDR1 SGDLS, CDR2 YYNGEE. Trimming took off 4 bases at V and 0 bases at J, with 8 bases between the two ends. The CDR3 runs to 15 residues. CDR3 region: CASSSRLSGANVLTF. The CDR3 DNA reads TGTGCCAGCAGCTCAAGGCTCTCTGGGGCCAACGTCCTGACTTTC.